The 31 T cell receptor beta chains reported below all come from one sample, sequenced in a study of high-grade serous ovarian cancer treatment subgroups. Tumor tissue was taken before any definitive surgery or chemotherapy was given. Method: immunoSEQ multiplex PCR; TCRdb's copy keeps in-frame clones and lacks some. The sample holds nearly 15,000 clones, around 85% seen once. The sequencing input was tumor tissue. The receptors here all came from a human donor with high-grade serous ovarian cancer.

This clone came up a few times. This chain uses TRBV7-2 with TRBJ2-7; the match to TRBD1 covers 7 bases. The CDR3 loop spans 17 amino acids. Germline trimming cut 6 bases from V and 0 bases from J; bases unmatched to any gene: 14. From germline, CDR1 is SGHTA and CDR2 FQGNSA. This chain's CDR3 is CASSSPGQTSLSYEQYF. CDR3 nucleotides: TGTGCCAGCAGTTCTCCGGGACAGACATCCCTCTCCTACGAGCAGTACTTC.

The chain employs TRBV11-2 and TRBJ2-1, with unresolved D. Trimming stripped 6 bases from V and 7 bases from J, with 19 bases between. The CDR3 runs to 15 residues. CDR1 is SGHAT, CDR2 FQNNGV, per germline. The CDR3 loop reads CASSPTRSGKNEQFF. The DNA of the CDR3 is TGTGCCAGCAGTCCCACAAGATCTGGTAAAAATGAGCAGTTCTTC.

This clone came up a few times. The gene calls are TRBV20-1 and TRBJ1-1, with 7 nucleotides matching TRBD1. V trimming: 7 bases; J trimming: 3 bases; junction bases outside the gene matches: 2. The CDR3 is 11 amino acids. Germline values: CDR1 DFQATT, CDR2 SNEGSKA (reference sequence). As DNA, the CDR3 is TGCAGTGGAAGGGGGCACACTGAAGCTTTCTTT. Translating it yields CSGRGHTEAFF.

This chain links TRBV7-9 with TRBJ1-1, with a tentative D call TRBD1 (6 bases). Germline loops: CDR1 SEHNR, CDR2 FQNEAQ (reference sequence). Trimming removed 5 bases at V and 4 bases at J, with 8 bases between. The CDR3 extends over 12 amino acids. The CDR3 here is CASSPQGTEAFF. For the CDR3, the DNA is TGTGCCAGCAGCCCACAGGGCACTGAAGCTTTCTTT.

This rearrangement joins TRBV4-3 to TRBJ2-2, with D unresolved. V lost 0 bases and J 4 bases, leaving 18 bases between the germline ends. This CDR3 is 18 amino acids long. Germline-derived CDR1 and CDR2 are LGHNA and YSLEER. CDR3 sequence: CASSQDLRQARSTGELFF. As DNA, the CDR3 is TGCGCCAGCAGCCAAGATCTTAGGCAGGCGAGGAGCACCGGGGAGCTGTTTTTT.

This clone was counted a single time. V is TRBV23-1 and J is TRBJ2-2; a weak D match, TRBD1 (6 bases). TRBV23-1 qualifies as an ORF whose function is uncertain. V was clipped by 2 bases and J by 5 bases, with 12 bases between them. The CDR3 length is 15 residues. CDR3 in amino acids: CASSQPDRRTGELFF. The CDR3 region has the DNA TGCGCCAGCAGTCAACCGGACAGAAGAACCGGGGAGCTGTTTTTT.

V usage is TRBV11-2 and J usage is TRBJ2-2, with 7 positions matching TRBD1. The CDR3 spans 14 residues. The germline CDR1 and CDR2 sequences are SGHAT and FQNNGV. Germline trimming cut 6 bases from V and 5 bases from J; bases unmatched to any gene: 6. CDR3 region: CASRPIRGTGELFF. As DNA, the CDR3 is TGTGCCAGCAGACCGATCAGGGGGACCGGGGAGCTGTTTTTT. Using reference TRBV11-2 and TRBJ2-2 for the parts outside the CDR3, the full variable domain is EAGVAQSPRYKIIEKRQSVAFWCNPISGHATLYWYQQILGQGPKLLIQFQNNGVVDDSQLPKDRFSAERLKGVDSTLKIQPAKLEDSAVYLCASRPIRGTGELFFGEGSRLTVL.

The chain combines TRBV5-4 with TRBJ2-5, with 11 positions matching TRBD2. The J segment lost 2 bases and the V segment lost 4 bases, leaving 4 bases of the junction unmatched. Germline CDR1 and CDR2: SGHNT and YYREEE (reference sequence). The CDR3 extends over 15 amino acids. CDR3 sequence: CASSNRLAGQETQYF. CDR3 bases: TGTGCCAGCAGCAACCGACTAGCGGGGCAAGAGACCCAGTACTTC.

The CDR3 coding sequence is TGTGCCAGTAGTATAGGGGGGCTCTCTGGGGCCAACGTCCTGACTTTC. Translated, it gives CASSIGGLSGANVLTF. The chain employs TRBV19 and TRBJ2-6; TRBD1 might be the D (6 bases). Germline V CDR1 and CDR2: LNHDA, SQIVND (reference sequence). Trimming stripped 1 base from V and 0 bases from J, with 7 bases between. There are 16 residues in the CDR3.

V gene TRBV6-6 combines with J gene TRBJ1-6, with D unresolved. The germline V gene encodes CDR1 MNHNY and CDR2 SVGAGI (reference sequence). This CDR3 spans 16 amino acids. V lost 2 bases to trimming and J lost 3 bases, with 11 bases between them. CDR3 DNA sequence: TGTGCCAGCAGTTACAGGGTAGTTCACTATAATTCACCCCTCCACTTT. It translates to CASSYRVVHYNSPLHF.

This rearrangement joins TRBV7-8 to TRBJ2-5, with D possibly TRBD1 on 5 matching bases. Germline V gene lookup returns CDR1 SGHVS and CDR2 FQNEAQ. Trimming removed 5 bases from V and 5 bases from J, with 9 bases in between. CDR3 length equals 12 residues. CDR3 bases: TGTGCCAGCAGCAAAGGGGTGGAGACCCAGTACTTC. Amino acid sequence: CASSKGVETQYF.

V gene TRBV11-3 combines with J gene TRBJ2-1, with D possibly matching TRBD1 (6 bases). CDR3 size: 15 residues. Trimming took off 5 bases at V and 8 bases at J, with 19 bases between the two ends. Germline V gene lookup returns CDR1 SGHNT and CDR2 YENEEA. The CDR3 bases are TGTGCCAGCAGCCCCTCCCAAGACAGGACTCATGAGCAGTTCTTC. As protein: CASSPSQDRTHEQFF.

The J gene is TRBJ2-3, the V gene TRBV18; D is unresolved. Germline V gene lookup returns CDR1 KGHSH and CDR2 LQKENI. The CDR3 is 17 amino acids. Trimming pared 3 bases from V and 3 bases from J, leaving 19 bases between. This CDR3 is CASSPTLRAKMTDTQYF. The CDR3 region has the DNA TGTGCCAGCTCACCCACCCTCCGAGCTAAGATGACAGATACGCAGTATTTT. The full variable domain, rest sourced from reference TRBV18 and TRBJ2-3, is NAGVMQNPRHLVRRRGQEARLRCSPMKGHSHVYWYRQLPEEGLKFMVYLQKENIIDESGMPKERFSAEFPKEGPSILRIQQVVRGDSAAYFCASSPTLRAKMTDTQYFGPGTRLTVL.

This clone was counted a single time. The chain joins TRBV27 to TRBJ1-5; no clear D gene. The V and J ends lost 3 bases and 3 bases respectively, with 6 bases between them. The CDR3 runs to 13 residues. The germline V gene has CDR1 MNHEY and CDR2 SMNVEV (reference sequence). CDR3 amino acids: CASSLGYNQPQHF. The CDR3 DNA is TGTGCCAGCAGTTTGGGGTACAATCAGCCCCAGCATTTT.

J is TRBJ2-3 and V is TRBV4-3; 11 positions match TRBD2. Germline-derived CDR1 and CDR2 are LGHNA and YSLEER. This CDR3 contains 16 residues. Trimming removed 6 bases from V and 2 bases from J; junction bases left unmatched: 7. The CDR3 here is CASRRSGLADTDTQYF. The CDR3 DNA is TGCGCCAGCAGGCGATCGGGACTAGCGGACACAGATACGCAGTATTTT.

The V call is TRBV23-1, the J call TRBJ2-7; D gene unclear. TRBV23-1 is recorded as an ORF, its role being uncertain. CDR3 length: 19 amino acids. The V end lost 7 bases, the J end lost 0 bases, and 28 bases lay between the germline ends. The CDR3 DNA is TGCGCCAGCATAACCCTTGGTAGGTTAGGGCCTCTGGGCTCCTACGAGCAGTACTTC. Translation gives CASITLGRLGPLGSYEQYF.

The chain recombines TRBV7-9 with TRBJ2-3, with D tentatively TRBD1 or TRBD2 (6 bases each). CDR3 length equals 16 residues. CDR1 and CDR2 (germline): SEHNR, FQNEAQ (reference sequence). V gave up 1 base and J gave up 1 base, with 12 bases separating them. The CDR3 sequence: CASSLDRGPGTDTQYF. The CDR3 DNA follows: TGTGCCAGCAGCTTAGATCGGGGGCCGGGCACAGATACGCAGTATTTT.

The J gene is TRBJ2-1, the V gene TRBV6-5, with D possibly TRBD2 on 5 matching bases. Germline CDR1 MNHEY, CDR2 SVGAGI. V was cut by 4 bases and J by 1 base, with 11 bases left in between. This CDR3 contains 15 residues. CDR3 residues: CASSFGAVSYNEQFF. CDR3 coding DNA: TGTGCCAGCAGTTTCGGAGCGGTGTCCTACAATGAGCAGTTCTTC.

This CDR3 reads CACLSQGKSPLHF. The DNA of the CDR3 is TGTGCCTGCCTTTCGCAGGGCAAATCACCCCTCCACTTT. The V and J genes are TRBV30 and TRBJ1-6, with a weak D call TRBD1 (5 bases). V lost 6 bases to trimming and J lost 10 bases, with 16 bases between them. Germline values: CDR1 GTSNPN, CDR2 SVGIG (reference sequence). The CDR3 sequence is 13 residues long.

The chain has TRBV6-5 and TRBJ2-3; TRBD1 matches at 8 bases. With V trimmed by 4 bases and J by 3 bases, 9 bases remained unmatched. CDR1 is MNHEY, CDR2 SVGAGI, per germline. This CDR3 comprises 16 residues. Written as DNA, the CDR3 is TGTGCCAGCAGTTCCTCAGGGGGCCGGTCGACAGATACGCAGTATTTT. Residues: CASSSSGGRSTDTQYF.

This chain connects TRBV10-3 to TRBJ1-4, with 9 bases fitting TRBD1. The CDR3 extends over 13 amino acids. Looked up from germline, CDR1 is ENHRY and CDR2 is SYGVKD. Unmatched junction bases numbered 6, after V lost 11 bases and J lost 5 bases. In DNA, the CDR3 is TGTGCCGTTCCCGGGACAGGGAATGAAAAACTGTTTTTT. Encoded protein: CAVPGTGNEKLFF.

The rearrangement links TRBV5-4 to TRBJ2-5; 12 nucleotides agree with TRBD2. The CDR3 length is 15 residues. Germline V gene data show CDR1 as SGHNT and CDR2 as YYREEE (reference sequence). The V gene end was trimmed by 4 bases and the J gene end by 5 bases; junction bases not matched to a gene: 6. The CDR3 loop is CASSTRTSGVETQYF. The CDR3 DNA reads TGTGCCAGCAGCACTCGGACTAGCGGGGTGGAGACCCAGTACTTC.

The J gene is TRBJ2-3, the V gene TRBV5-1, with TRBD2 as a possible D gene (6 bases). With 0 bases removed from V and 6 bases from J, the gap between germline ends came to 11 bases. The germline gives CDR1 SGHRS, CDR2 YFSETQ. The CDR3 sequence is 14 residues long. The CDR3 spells CASSLEGGLDTQYF. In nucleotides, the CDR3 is TGCGCCAGCAGCTTGGAAGGAGGGTTGGATACGCAGTATTTT.

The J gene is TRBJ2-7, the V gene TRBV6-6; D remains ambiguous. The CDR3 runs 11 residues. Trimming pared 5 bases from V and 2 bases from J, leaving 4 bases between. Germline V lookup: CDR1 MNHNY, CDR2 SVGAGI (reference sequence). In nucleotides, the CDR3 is TGTGCCAGCAGTACCACCTACGAGCAGTACTTC. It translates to CASSTTYEQYF.

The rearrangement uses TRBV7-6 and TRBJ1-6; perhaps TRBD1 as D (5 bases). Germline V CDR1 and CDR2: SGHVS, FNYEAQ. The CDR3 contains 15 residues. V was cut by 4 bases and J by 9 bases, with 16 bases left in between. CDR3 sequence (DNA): TGTGCCAGCAGCTCCAATCAGGGACCAGGTTCACCCCTCCACTTT. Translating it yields CASSSNQGPGSPLHF.

CDR3 bases: TGTGCCTGGAGCCCCGGGGGGGGAGAGACCCAGTACTTC. Protein product: CAWSPGGGETQYF. The chain uses TRBV30 and TRBJ2-5; 8 nucleotides agree with TRBD2. J lost 4 bases, V lost 3 bases, and 4 bases had no gene match. The CDR3 is 13 amino acids. Germline CDR1 and CDR2: GTSNPN and SVGIG (reference sequence).

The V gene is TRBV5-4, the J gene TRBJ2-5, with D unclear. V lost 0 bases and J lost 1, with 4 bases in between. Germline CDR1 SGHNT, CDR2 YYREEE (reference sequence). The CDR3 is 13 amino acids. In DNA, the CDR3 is TGTGCCAGCAGCTTGGACAGCCAAGAGACCCAGTACTTC. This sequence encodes CASSLDSQETQYF. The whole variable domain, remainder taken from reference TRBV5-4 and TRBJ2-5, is ETGVTQSPTHLIKTRGQQVTLRCSSQSGHNTVSWYQQALGQGPQFIFQYYREEENGRGNFPPRFSGLQFPNYSSELNVNALELDDSALYLCASSLDSQETQYFGPGTRLLVL.

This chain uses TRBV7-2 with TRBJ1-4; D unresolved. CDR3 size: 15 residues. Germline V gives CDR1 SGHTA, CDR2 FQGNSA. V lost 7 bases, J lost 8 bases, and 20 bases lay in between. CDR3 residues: CASTHSGRAEEKLFF. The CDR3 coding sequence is TGTGCCAGCACTCATAGTGGCAGAGCGGAAGAAAAACTGTTTTTT.

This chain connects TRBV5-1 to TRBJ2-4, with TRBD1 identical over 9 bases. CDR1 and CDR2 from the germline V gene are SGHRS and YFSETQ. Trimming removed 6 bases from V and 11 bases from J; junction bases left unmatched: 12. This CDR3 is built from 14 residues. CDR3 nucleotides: TGCGCCAGCACCCCGGGACAGGGTGGCCAATTTCAGTACTTC. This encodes CASTPGQGGQFQYF.

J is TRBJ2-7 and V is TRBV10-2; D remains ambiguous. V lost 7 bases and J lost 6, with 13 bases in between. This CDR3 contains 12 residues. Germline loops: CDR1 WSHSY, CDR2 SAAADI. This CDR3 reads CASKVDIAEQYF. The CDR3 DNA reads TGCGCCAGCAAGGTCGATATCGCCGAGCAGTACTTC.

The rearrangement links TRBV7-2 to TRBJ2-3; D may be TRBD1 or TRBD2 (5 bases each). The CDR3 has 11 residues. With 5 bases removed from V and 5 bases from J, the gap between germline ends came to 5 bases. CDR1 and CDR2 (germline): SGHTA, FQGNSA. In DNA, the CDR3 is TGTGCCAGCAGCGGGGGAGATACGCAGTATTTT. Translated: CASSGGDTQYF.